The next 30 T cell receptor beta chains were all read from a single sample in a study of T cells after somatic rescue of genetic block (dated by TCRdb to 2018 to 2020). Libraries were prepared through the immunoSEQ multiplex PCR assay. The immuneACCESS repertoire file appears here via TCRdb, limited to in-frame rearrangements. These files lack a portion of the clones; in checked studies, under half of the deficit traces to unresolved V genes, and the cause of the others is not known. The sample records about 14,000 clones, around 71% of which are singletons. The ten largest make up around 14% of the sample. The source material was peripheral blood mononuclear cells (PBMCs). These receptors originate from a boy between 10 and 17 years old.

This clone was seen only a few times. The chain couples TRBV15 to TRBJ2-1; the D is unclear. V was cut by 8 bases and J by 7 bases, with 12 bases left in between. From germline, CDR1 is LNHNV and CDR2 YYDKDF (reference sequence). This CDR3 has 12 residues. The CDR3 here is CATQHNHNEQFF. The CDR3 nucleotides are TGTGCCACCCAGCATAACCATAATGAGCAGTTCTTC.

V gene TRBV5-1 combines with J gene TRBJ2-5; 11 nucleotides agree with TRBD2. V lost 3 bases and J lost 1; bases outside the gene matches: 2. This CDR3 has 15 amino acids. Germline V gene lookup returns CDR1 SGHRS and CDR2 YFSETQ. In DNA form, the CDR3 reads TGCGCCAGCAGCTCGACTAGCGGGGCCCAAGAGACCCAGTACTTC. This encodes CASSSTSGAQETQYF.

The chain has TRBV4-2 and TRBJ1-5; TRBD1 matches at 9 bases. The CDR3 sequence is 15 residues long. Germline values: CDR1 LGHNA, CDR2 YNFKEQ. V shed 2 bases and J 4 bases; nucleotides not matched to a gene: 3. This CDR3 is CASSQSGTGNQPQHF. The CDR3 nucleotides read TGTGCCAGCAGCCAATCGGGGACAGGGAATCAGCCCCAGCATTTT.

By sample fraction, this clone is medium-sized. The rearrangement uses TRBV4-1 and TRBJ2-7; tentative D call: TRBD1 (6 bases). The CDR3 sequence is 15 residues long. Germline CDR1 MGHRA, CDR2 YSYEKL. V dropped 1 base and J dropped 2 bases, with 12 bases sitting between them. CDR3 nucleotides: TGCGCCAGCAGCCAAGGAATACAGGGACCCTACGAGCAGTACTTC. It specifies CASSQGIQGPYEQYF.

This chain joins TRBV5-6 and TRBJ1-6, with 8 nucleotides matching TRBD1. The CDR3 covers 13 residues. Germline lookup yields CDR1 SGHDT and CDR2 YYEEEE. J gave up 7 bases and V 3 bases, and 0 bases lay outside the gene matches. The CDR3 spells CASSWTGNSPLHF. In nucleotides, the CDR3 is TGTGCCAGCAGCTGGACAGGGAATTCACCCCTCCACTTT.

The chain uses TRBV5-1 and TRBJ1-2; the D is unclear. From germline, CDR1 is SGHRS and CDR2 YFSETQ. V was cut by 0 bases and J by 2 bases, with 11 bases left in between. The CDR3 is made up of 15 amino acids. The CDR3 region is CASSLVTLTNYGYTF. DNA for the CDR3: TGCGCCAGCAGCTTGGTGACATTGACGAACTATGGCTACACCTTC.

The chain employs TRBV5-4 and TRBJ2-3, with 7 bases identical to TRBD2. V was pared by 4 bases and J by 5 bases, with 7 bases of the junction left unmatched. Germline values: CDR1 SGHNT, CDR2 YYREEE (reference sequence). The CDR3 totals 14 residues. CDR3 region: CASSVSGVVDTQYF. The CDR3 DNA reads as TGTGCCAGCAGCGTGAGCGGGGTGGTAGATACGCAGTATTTT. Using reference TRBV5-4 and TRBJ2-3 for the parts outside the CDR3, the full variable domain is ETGVTQSPTHLIKTRGQQVTLRCSSQSGHNTVSWYQQALGQGPQFIFQYYREEENGRGNFPPRFSGLQFPNYSSELNVNALELDDSALYLCASSVSGVVDTQYFGPGTRLTVL.

The chain links TRBV2 to TRBJ2-2; maybe TRBD2 (5 bases). Trimming left V 0 bases short and J 8 bases short, with 10 bases between. The CDR3 sequence is 14 residues long. Germline lookup yields CDR1 SNHLY and CDR2 FYNNEI. CDR3 sequence reads: CASSEALRRGELFF. CDR3 sequence (DNA): TGTGCCAGCAGTGAAGCGCTTCGGAGGGGGGAGCTGTTTTTT.

The chain has TRBV7-9 and TRBJ2-7; maybe TRBD1 (6 bases). V shed 5 bases and J shed 5 bases, with 16 bases lying between them. The CDR3 runs 14 residues. Germline assignment: CDR1 SEHNR and CDR2 FQNEAQ (reference sequence). This CDR3 reads CASSRLDRTNEQYF. CDR3 DNA sequence: TGTGCCAGCAGCCGACTTGACAGGACCAACGAGCAGTACTTC.

This clone showed up just once. J is TRBJ1-5 and V is TRBV19; 7 bases fit TRBD1. V was clipped by 3 bases and J by 0 bases; unmatched bases: 8. The germline gives CDR1 LNHDA, CDR2 SQIVND (reference sequence). The CDR3 extends over 17 amino acids. CDR3 protein: CASSIVTGVYSNQPQHF. The DNA for the CDR3 is TGTGCCAGTAGTATTGTCACAGGGGTTTATAGCAATCAGCCCCAGCATTTT.

The chain uses TRBV19 and TRBJ2-2, with D tentatively TRBD1 (6 bases). Trimming pared 4 bases from V and 7 bases from J, leaving 7 bases between. Germline V gene sequence: CDR1 LNHDA, CDR2 SQIVND (reference sequence). CDR3 length equals 12 residues. The CDR3 loop reads CASSSRGGELFF. The CDR3 DNA reads TGTGCCAGTAGTAGCAGGGGCGGGGAGCTGTTTTTT.

In its sample, this clone was seen once. V gene TRBV6-1 combines with J gene TRBJ1-3, with a weak D call TRBD1 (5 bases). CDR3 length: 18 amino acids. Trimming left V 0 bases short and J 0 bases short, with 15 bases between. Germline V gene data show CDR1 as MNHNS and CDR2 as SASEGT. CDR3 amino acids: CASSEAPGRRASGNTIYF. The CDR3 DNA reads TGTGCCAGCAGTGAAGCGCCGGGACGGAGAGCCTCTGGAAACACCATATATTTT.

With regard to this clone: Other nucleotide sequences from this sample produce the same CDR3. V usage is TRBV28 and J usage is TRBJ1-2; D is undetermined. Germline loops: CDR1 MDHEN, CDR2 SYDVKM. This CDR3 is 12 amino acids long. V was shortened by 10 bases and J by 8 bases, with 17 bases between the two germline ends. CDR3 sequence: CATGFYAYGYTF. For the CDR3, the DNA is TGTGCCACTGGGTTTTATGCCTACGGCTACACCTTC.

This sequence joins TRBV6-5 and TRBJ1-1; D is undetermined. This CDR3 is built from 14 residues. Germline V CDR1 and CDR2: MNHEY, SVGAGI. With 0 bases removed from V and 0 bases from J, the gap between germline ends came to 5 bases. CDR3 DNA: TGTGCCAGCAGTTACTCTCCGCTGAACACTGAAGCTTTCTTT. Protein: CASSYSPLNTEAFF.

CDR3 DNA: TGTGCCAGCAGCGTAGTTCAGGGTTTTGGCTACACCTTC. This codes for CASSVVQGFGYTF. This chain connects TRBV9 to TRBJ1-2; a weak D match, TRBD1 (5 bases). Germline loops: CDR1 SGDLS, CDR2 YYNGEE. This CDR3 has 13 residues. The V end was cut by 0 bases, the J end by 7 bases, with 10 bases between. Based on the CDR3 plus reference TRBV9 and TRBJ1-2, the full variable domain is DSGVTQTPKHLITATGQRVTLRCSPRSGDLSVYWYQQSLDQGLQFLIQYYNGEERAKGNILERFSAQQFPDLHSELNLSSLELGDSALYFCASSVVQGFGYTFGSGTRLTVV.

The J gene is TRBJ2-2, the V gene TRBV5-1; no reliable D call. V lost 1 base to trimming and J lost 5 bases, with 6 bases between them. The CDR3 extends over 13 amino acids. Germline assignment: CDR1 SGHRS and CDR2 YFSETQ. CDR3 protein: CASSLLWTGELFF. The CDR3 DNA sequence: TGCGCCAGCAGCTTGTTATGGACCGGGGAGCTGTTTTTT. Looking up the rest from reference TRBV5-1 and TRBJ2-2 gives the full variable domain: KAGVTQTPRYLIKTRGQQVTLSCSPISGHRSVSWYQQTPGQGLQFLFEYFSETQRNKGNFPGRFSGRQFSNSRSEMNVSTLELGDSALYLCASSLLWTGELFFGEGSRLTVL.

The rearrangement uses TRBV6-5 and TRBJ1-2; maybe TRBD1 (6 bases). Per the germline V gene, CDR1 is MNHEY and CDR2 is SVGAGI. The length of the CDR3 is 15 residues. Trimming took 4 bases from V and 6 from J, leaving 18 bases between them. CDR3 residues: CASSFLQGWRHGYTF. The DNA for the CDR3 is TGTGCCAGCAGTTTCTTACAGGGCTGGCGGCATGGCTACACCTTC.

This chain connects TRBV11-3 to TRBJ2-7; 7 bases line up with TRBD1. This CDR3 has 16 amino acids. Losses at the gene ends were 1 base for V and 0 bases for J; bases not matched to a gene: 6. Germline CDR1 and CDR2: SGHNT and YENEEA. The CDR3: CASSLGGRDSSYEQYF. In DNA, the CDR3 is TGTGCCAGCAGCTTAGGGGGAAGGGACAGCTCCTACGAGCAGTACTTC.

This clone appeared a single time. The chain couples TRBV18 to TRBJ2-7; D remains ambiguous. Trimming stripped 0 bases from V and 3 bases from J, with 6 bases between. Germline CDR1 and CDR2: KGHSH and LQKENI. The CDR3 covers 13 residues. CDR3 sequence reads: CASSPPNHYEQYF. The CDR3 DNA sequence: TGTGCCAGCTCACCACCGAACCACTACGAGCAGTACTTC.

The genes are TRBV5-1 and TRBJ2-5, with 9 bases aligning to TRBD1. Germline-derived CDR1 and CDR2 are SGHRS and YFSETQ. V lost 0 bases to trimming and J lost 4 bases; unmatched junction nucleotides: 4. The CDR3 covers 15 residues. The CDR3 region is CASSLEKGQGETQYF. The CDR3, as DNA: TGCGCCAGCAGCTTGGAAAAGGGACAGGGAGAGACCCAGTACTTC.

The chain is built from TRBV5-4 and TRBJ2-5; 9 positions agree with TRBD1. TRBJ2-7 explains the end of the DNA better; the J call may be wrong. The CDR3 sequence is 15 residues long. Looked up from germline, CDR1 is SGHNT and CDR2 is YYREEE (reference sequence). CDR3 DNA: TGTGCCAGCAGCTCGAGGGGACAGGGAATCTACGAGCAGTACTTC. The encoded protein is CASSSRGQGIYEQYF.

The rearrangement links TRBV7-9 to TRBJ2-7; no reliable D call. CDR1 and CDR2 (germline): SEHNR, FQNEAQ (reference sequence). V lost 1 base to trimming and J lost 3 bases, with 13 bases between them. The CDR3 length is 15 residues. CDR3: CASSLDRGFLYEQYF. CDR3 in DNA: TGTGCCAGCAGCTTAGACCGTGGGTTCCTCTACGAGCAGTACTTC.

In its sample, this clone was seen once. CDR3 amino acids: CASSLGQDHYEQYF. The CDR3 DNA is TGTGCCAGCAGCTTAGGACAGGACCACTACGAGCAGTACTTC. The chain uses TRBV7-3 and TRBJ2-7, with TRBD1 matching 7 bases. Germline V lookup: CDR1 SGHTA, CDR2 FQGTGA. Germline trimming cut 2 bases from V and 3 bases from J; bases unmatched to any gene: 4. CDR3 length equals 14 residues.

The chain carries TRBV7-9 and TRBJ2-2; TRBD1 or TRBD2 may be the D gene (5 bases each). This CDR3 is 19 amino acids long. CDR1 is SEHNR, CDR2 FQNEAQ, per germline (reference sequence). V was cut by 3 bases and J by 0 bases, with 20 bases left in between. In nucleotides, the CDR3 is TGTGCCAGCAGCTTGAGGGACGGATTTTCGCGAGCGAACACCGGGGAGCTGTTTTTT. Translated, it gives CASSLRDGFSRANTGELFF.

V gene TRBV7-8 combines with J gene TRBJ2-7; 7 nucleotides align to TRBD2. With V trimmed by 0 bases and J by 0 bases, 2 bases remained unmatched. Germline V gives CDR1 SGHVS, CDR2 FQNEAQ. The CDR3 extends over 15 amino acids. CDR3 in amino acids: CASSLAGGSSYEQYF. For the CDR3, the DNA is TGTGCCAGCAGCTTAGCGGGAGGGAGCTCCTACGAGCAGTACTTC.

The V gene is TRBV18, the J gene TRBJ1-1; D ambiguous. The CDR3 loop spans 14 amino acids. Germline CDR1 KGHSH, CDR2 LQKENI. V was cut by 6 bases and J by 1 base, with 12 bases left in between. In DNA form, the CDR3 reads TGTGCCAGCTCGCCATTTAACTCGAACACTGAAGCTTTCTTT. This codes for CASSPFNSNTEAFF.

The V and J genes are TRBV19 and TRBJ2-2; 7 nucleotides line up with TRBD1. The V and J ends lost 7 bases and 6 bases, in that order; junction bases with no gene match: 11. Germline CDR1 and CDR2: LNHDA and SQIVND (reference sequence). The length of the CDR3 is 15 residues. CDR3 sequence (DNA): TGTGCCAGTATGAGGGGACAGCCCGTCCCCGGGGAGCTGTTTTTT. Residues: CASMRGQPVPGELFF.

In its sample, this clone was seen a few times. The chain joins TRBV7-9 to TRBJ2-7; the D is unclear. Trimming cost V 1 base and J 4 bases, with 8 bases left between them. The CDR3 contains 13 residues. CDR1 and CDR2 from the germline V gene are SEHNR and FQNEAQ (reference sequence). CDR3 protein: CASSLGPGYEQYF. CDR3 sequence (DNA): TGTGCCAGCAGCTTAGGACCCGGTTACGAGCAGTACTTC.

V and J are TRBV5-1 and TRBJ2-5; D remains ambiguous. There are 15 residues in the CDR3. Trimming shortened V by 3 bases and J by 3 bases, and 15 bases separated the two germline ends. Germline assignment: CDR1 SGHRS and CDR2 YFSETQ. CDR3 residues: CASSSKNGPKETQYF. The DNA for the CDR3 is TGCGCCAGCAGCTCCAAGAACGGGCCCAAAGAGACCCAGTACTTC.

The genes are TRBV5-1 and TRBJ2-3; the D gene is possibly TRBD2 (6 bases). V dropped 3 bases and J dropped 9 bases, with 20 bases sitting between them. CDR1 is SGHRS and CDR2 is YFSETQ in the germline V gene. The CDR3 is 15 amino acids. The CDR3 DNA follows: TGCGCCAGCAGCTCCCACACCGTAAGCGGGCCAACGCAGTATTTT. Residues: CASSSHTVSGPTQYF.